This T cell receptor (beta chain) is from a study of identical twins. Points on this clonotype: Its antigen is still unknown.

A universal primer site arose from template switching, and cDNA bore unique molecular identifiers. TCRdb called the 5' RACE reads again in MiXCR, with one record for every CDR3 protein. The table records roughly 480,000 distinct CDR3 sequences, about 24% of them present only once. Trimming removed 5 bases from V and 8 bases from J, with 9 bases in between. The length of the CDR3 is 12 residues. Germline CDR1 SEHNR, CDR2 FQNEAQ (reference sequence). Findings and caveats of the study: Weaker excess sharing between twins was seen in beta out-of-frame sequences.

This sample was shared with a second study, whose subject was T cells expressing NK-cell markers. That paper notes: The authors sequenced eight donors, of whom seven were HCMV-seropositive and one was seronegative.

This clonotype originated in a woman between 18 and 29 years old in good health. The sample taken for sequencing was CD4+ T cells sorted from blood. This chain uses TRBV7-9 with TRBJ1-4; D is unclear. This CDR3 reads CASSPSGEKLFF. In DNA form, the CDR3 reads TGTGCCAGCAGCCCTTCAGGAGAAAAACTGTTTTTT.